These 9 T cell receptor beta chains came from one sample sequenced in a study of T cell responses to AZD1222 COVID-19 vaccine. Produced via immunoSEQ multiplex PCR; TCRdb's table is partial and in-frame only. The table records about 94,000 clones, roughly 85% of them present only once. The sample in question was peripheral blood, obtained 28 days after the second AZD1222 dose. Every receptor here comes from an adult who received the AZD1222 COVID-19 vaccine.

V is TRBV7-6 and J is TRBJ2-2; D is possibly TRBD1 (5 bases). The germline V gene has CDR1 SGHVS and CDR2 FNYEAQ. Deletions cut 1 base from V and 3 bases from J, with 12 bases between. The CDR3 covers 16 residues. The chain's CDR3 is CASSLGPRADTGELFF. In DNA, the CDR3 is TGTGCCAGCAGCTTAGGCCCCAGGGCAGACACCGGGGAGCTGTTTTTT.

CDR3 amino acids: CASSITGWDTEAFF. The CDR3 DNA is TGTGCCAGCTCAATTACAGGGTGGGACACTGAAGCTTTCTTT. The chain is built from TRBV18 and TRBJ1-1; TRBD1 is a possible D gene (6 bases). Per the germline V gene, CDR1 is KGHSH and CDR2 is LQKENI. CDR3 size: 14 residues. The V end was cut by 5 bases, the J end by 3 bases, with 13 bases between.

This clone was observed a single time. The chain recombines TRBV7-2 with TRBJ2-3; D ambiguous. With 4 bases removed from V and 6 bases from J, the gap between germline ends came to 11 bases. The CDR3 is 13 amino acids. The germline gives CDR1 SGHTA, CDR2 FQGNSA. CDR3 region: CASSSLYSDTQYF. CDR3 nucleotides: TGTGCCAGCAGCTCCCTCTACTCGGATACGCAGTATTTT.

The CDR3 DNA follows: TGTGCCAGCAGTCTCAATGCGAGAGGGGGGAGCAATCAGCCCCAGCATTTT. Translating it yields CASSLNARGGSNQPQHF. The rearrangement links TRBV7-8 to TRBJ1-5, with D perhaps TRBD1 (6 bases). Trimming removed 6 bases from V and 1 base from J, with 19 bases in between. Germline lookup yields CDR1 SGHVS and CDR2 FQNEAQ. The CDR3 contains 17 residues. Based on the CDR3 plus reference TRBV7-8 and TRBJ1-5, the full variable domain is GAGVSQSPRYKVAKRGQDVALRCDPISGHVSLFWYQQALGQGPEFLTYFQNEAQLDKSGLPSDRFFAERPEGSVSTLKIQRTQQEDSAVYLCASSLNARGGSNQPQHFGDGTRLSIL.

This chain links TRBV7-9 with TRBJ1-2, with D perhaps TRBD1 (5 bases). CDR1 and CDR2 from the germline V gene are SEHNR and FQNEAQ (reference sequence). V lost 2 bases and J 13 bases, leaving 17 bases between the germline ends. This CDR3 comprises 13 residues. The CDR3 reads CASSLFPGATATF. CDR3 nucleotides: TGTGCCAGCAGCTTATTTCCGGGTGCGACAGCCACCTTC.

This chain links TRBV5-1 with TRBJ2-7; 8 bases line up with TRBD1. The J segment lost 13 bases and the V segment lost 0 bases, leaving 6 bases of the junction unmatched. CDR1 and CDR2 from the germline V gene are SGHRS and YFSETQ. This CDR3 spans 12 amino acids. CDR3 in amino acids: CASSLDRDRSYF. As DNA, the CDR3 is TGCGCCAGCAGCTTGGACCGGGACAGGTCATACTTC.

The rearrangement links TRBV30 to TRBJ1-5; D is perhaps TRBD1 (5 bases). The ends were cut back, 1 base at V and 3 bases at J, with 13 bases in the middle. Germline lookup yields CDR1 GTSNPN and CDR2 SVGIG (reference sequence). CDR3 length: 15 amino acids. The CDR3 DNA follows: TGTGCCTGGAGTGCCATAGACAGCTTCAATCAGCCCCAGCATTTT. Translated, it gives CAWSAIDSFNQPQHF.

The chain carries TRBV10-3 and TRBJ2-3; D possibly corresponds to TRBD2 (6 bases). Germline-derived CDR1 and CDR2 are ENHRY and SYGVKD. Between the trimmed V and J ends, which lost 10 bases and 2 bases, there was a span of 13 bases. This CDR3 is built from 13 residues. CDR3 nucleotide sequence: TGTGCCACCGGCTCGGGGGACACAGATACGCAGTATTTT. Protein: CATGSGDTDTQYF.

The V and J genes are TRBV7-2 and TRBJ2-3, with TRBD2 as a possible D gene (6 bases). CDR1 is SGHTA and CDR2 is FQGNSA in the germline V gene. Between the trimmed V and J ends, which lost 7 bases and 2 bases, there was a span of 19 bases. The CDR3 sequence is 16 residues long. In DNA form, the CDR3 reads TGTGCCAGCACCCCCGGAGGGCGGGGATTCACAGATACGCAGTATTTT. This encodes CASTPGGRGFTDTQYF.